The 30 T cell receptor beta chains reported below all come from one sample, sequenced in a study of shared clonotypes between healthy human individuals. Positively selected for CCR7, the CD45RO-negative cells used as naive CD8 cells excluded terminally differentiated effector memory CD45RA+ cells. Profiled with immunoSEQ multiplex PCR; TCRdb holds only in-frame clones, not every one. The sample includes around 2.1 million clones, just over 90% of them seen just once. The sample was naive CD8+ T cells from PBMCs. The receptors shown here come from a man aged 18 to 30 in good health. Some clones in this sample may be carry-over from other donors' samples.

The V call is TRBV7-2, the J call TRBJ1-1; D is uncertain. This CDR3 has 13 amino acids. Trimming took off 1 base at V and 3 bases at J, with 6 bases between the two ends. Germline values: CDR1 SGHTA, CDR2 FQGNSA. CDR3: CASSLGVDTEAFF. CDR3 bases: TGTGCCAGCAGCTTAGGGGTAGACACTGAAGCTTTCTTT.

The CDR3 loop is CASRLGLYTEAFF. In DNA, the CDR3 is TGTGCCAGCAGGCTAGGACTGTACACTGAAGCTTTCTTT. The chain carries TRBV28 and TRBJ1-1; no clear D. Germline lookup yields CDR1 MDHEN and CDR2 SYDVKM. The CDR3 is 13 amino acids. The V and J ends lost 6 bases and 3 bases respectively, with 11 bases between them.

Worth noting for this clone: Additional DNA sequences in this sample encode the identical CDR3. V and J are TRBV7-9 and TRBJ2-7; 8 nucleotides align to TRBD1. Trimming at V came to 5 bases and at J to 4 bases, leaving 1 base not matched to a gene. The CDR3 sequence is 12 residues long. Germline assignment: CDR1 SEHNR and CDR2 FQNEAQ (reference sequence). The CDR3 spells CASSRTGYEQYF. CDR3 sequence (DNA): TGTGCCAGCAGCAGGACAGGGTACGAGCAGTACTTC.

V and J are TRBV29-1 and TRBJ1-2; 7 positions agree with TRBD1. CDR3 length equals 11 residues. CDR1 is SQVTM and CDR2 is ANQGSEA in the germline V gene. Trimming took 4 bases from V and 7 from J; bases not matched to a gene: 3. The CDR3 is CSVGSGGGYTF. In nucleotides, the CDR3 is TGCAGCGTTGGGTCAGGGGGTGGCTACACCTTC.

This clone showed up just a few times. The J gene is TRBJ1-5, the V gene TRBV27, with 8 bases fitting TRBD1. The CDR3 runs to 15 residues. J was trimmed by 5 bases and V by 5 bases; bases with no gene match: 8. The V gene's germline CDR1 is MNHEY and CDR2 SMNVEV (reference sequence). CDR3 sequence: CASSSRQGWDQPQHF. The CDR3 DNA follows: TGTGCCAGCAGTAGCCGACAGGGGTGGGATCAGCCCCAGCATTTT.

The rearrangement links TRBV28 to TRBJ2-7; 14 positions match TRBD2. CDR1 and CDR2 (germline): MDHEN, SYDVKM. This CDR3 spans 17 amino acids. After removal of 3 bases from V and 0 bases from J, the junction contained 4 bases not matched to a gene. The CDR3 DNA follows: TGTGCCAGCAGTTTTGGGGGACTAGCGGGAGACTCCTACGAGCAGTACTTC. Its protein is CASSFGGLAGDSYEQYF.

A note on this clone: Other DNA sequences in this specimen translate into the identical CDR3. This sequence joins TRBV11-2 and TRBJ2-7, with a weak D call TRBD1 (5 bases). This CDR3 is 12 amino acids long. Trimming left V 8 bases short and J 4 bases short, with 12 bases between. The V gene's germline CDR1 is SGHAT and CDR2 FQNNGV. The DNA for the CDR3 is TGTGCCAGCTCGGCAGGGTCATACGAGCAGTACTTC. Its translation: CASSAGSYEQYF.

The V gene is TRBV11-2, the J gene TRBJ2-3; 10 bases are a match to TRBD2. The CDR3 totals 16 residues. CDR1 is SGHAT, CDR2 FQNNGV, per germline. Losses at the gene ends were 6 bases for V and 0 bases for J; bases not matched to a gene: 6. CDR3 region: CASRETSGVSTDTQYF. The CDR3 region has the DNA TGTGCCAGCAGGGAAACTAGCGGGGTTAGCACAGATACGCAGTATTTT.

This rearrangement joins TRBV29-1 to TRBJ2-5; TRBD2 might be the D (6 bases). The closer fit of TRBJ2-7 to the DNA end suggests the J call may be wrong. The CDR3 covers 14 residues. Germline V gene sequence: CDR1 SQVTM, CDR2 ANQGSEA. The chain's CDR3 is CSVEEGKSSYEQYF. The CDR3 DNA is TGCAGCGTTGAGGAGGGGAAATCTTCCTACGAGCAGTACTTC.

The chain carries TRBV4-2 and TRBJ2-1; 10 bases align to TRBD2. The V gene's germline CDR1 is LGHNA and CDR2 YNFKEQ. The CDR3 covers 18 residues. The V gene end was trimmed by 1 base and the J gene end by 9 bases; junction bases not matched to a gene: 15. CDR3 sequence reads: CASSQVLSKREGLGEQFF. CDR3 nucleotide sequence: TGTGCCAGCAGCCAAGTTCTTTCGAAGCGGGAGGGCCTCGGTGAGCAGTTCTTC.

This clone has a single count. Other DNA sequences in this specimen translate into the identical CDR3. This chain uses TRBV6-5 with TRBJ2-7; D is unclear. CDR3 length: 11 residues. Germline CDR1 reads MNHEY; CDR2 reads SVGAGI. Trimming cost V 2 bases and J 5 bases, with 4 bases left between them. The CDR3 coding sequence is TGTGCCAGCAGTTACGGTCACGAGCAGTACTTC. Its translation: CASSYGHEQYF.

The rearrangement links TRBV28 to TRBJ2-7; D is unresolved. The ends were cut back, 5 bases at V and 4 bases at J, with 12 bases in the middle. In germline, CDR1 is MDHEN, CDR2 SYDVKM. This CDR3 is built from 13 residues. The CDR3 loop reads CASSLILGYEQYF. CDR3 DNA sequence: TGTGCCAGCAGTCTGATCCTGGGGTACGAGCAGTACTTC.

The rearrangement uses TRBV11-1 and TRBJ2-5, with TRBD1 matching over 7 bases. The CDR3 is made up of 15 amino acids. V gave up 3 bases and J gave up 5 bases; unmatched junction bases: 9. Germline CDR1 reads SGHAT; CDR2 reads FQDESV (reference sequence). This chain's CDR3 is CASSFTTGASETQYF. The CDR3 coding sequence is TGTGCCAGCAGCTTCACCACAGGGGCCAGCGAGACCCAGTACTTC.

The V gene is TRBV5-4, the J gene TRBJ1-1; possible D gene TRBD1, 6 bases. The CDR3 contains 15 residues. V gave up 2 bases and J gave up 1 base, with 12 bases separating them. The germline V gene encodes CDR1 SGHNT and CDR2 YYREEE (reference sequence). The CDR3 coding sequence is TGTGCCAGCAGCTTTCGGGACAAACAGAACACTGAAGCTTTCTTT. Translation: CASSFRDKQNTEAFF.

This clone was detected only once. J is TRBJ2-5 and V is TRBV30; D perhaps matches TRBD1 (7 bases). V lost 5 bases and J lost 11, with 33 bases in between. This CDR3 is built from 17 residues. The germline CDR1 and CDR2 sequences are GTSNPN and SVGIG (reference sequence). The CDR3 bases are TGTGCCTGGGCCAGTGCTATAGGGACAGCAAGATCGGGAGAGCAGTACTTC. It translates to CAWASAIGTARSGEQYF. The variable domain in full, with the rest retrieved from reference TRBV30 and TRBJ2-5, is SQTIHQWPATLVQPVGSPLSLECTVEGTSNPNLYWYRQAAGRGLQLLFYSVGIGQISSEVPQNLSASRPQDRQFILSSKKLLLSDSGFYLCAWASAIGTARSGEQYFGPGTRLLVL.

V and J are TRBV10-1 and TRBJ1-5; 7 bases are a match to TRBD1. CDR1 is WNHNN, CDR2 SYGVQD, per germline (reference sequence). This CDR3 comprises 17 residues. V gave up 6 bases and J gave up 1 base; unmatched junction bases: 12. The CDR3 reads CASRSPTGDGSNQPQHF. The CDR3 DNA follows: TGCGCCAGCAGGTCTCCTACAGGGGATGGGAGCAATCAGCCCCAGCATTTT.

Notes on this clone: An end of the junction does not agree with germline; a read error may underlie this. The CDR3: CAGSEGVTEAFF. DNA for the CDR3: TGTGCCGGCAGTGAGGGGGTCACTGAAGCTTTCTTT. The genes are TRBV28 and TRBJ1-1, with TRBD1 as a possible D gene (6 bases). The germline V gene has CDR1 MDHEN and CDR2 SYDVKM. The CDR3 runs to 12 residues.

This chain uses TRBV7-9 with TRBJ2-1, with 9 bases that match TRBD2. Germline lookup yields CDR1 SEHNR and CDR2 FQNEAQ (reference sequence). CDR3 length equals 19 residues. The trim removed 4 bases at V and 3 bases at J, leaving 16 bases unmatched. The CDR3 sequence: CASSSYTRLVAGDYNEQFF. CDR3 in DNA: TGTGCCAGCAGCTCCTACACCCGGTTGGTAGCGGGAGACTACAATGAGCAGTTCTTC.

The DNA for the CDR3 is TGTGCCATCAGTGGTTCGGGGATCGTCTACAATGAGCAGTTCTTC. As protein: CAISGSGIVYNEQFF. The rearrangement joins TRBV10-3 to TRBJ2-1, with D tentatively TRBD2 (5 bases). The V gene lost 4 bases and the J gene lost 3 bases, with 13 bases spanning the gap. Per the germline V gene, CDR1 is ENHRY and CDR2 is SYGVKD. The CDR3 is 15 residues long.

The V and J genes are TRBV28 and TRBJ2-5; 10 positions match TRBD1. Trimming removed 5 bases from V and 5 bases from J; junction bases left unmatched: 8. The CDR3 sequence is 15 residues long. CDR1 and CDR2 (germline): MDHEN, SYDVKM. CDR3 residues: CASSRDRGTGETQYF. In DNA form, the CDR3 reads TGTGCCAGCAGTCGGGACAGGGGTACCGGGGAGACCCAGTACTTC.

The J gene is TRBJ1-1, the V gene TRBV27; D unresolved. The germline V gene encodes CDR1 MNHEY and CDR2 SMNVEV (reference sequence). CDR3 length: 14 residues. The V and J ends lost 2 bases and 1 base respectively, with 8 bases between them. CDR3 protein: CASSLARSNTEAFF. As DNA, the CDR3 is TGTGCCAGCAGTTTAGCCAGGTCGAACACTGAAGCTTTCTTT.

The chain joins TRBV11-1 to TRBJ2-1, with 11 bases aligning to TRBD2. Germline V lookup: CDR1 SGHAT, CDR2 FQDESV (reference sequence). The CDR3 consists of 18 residues. The V segment lost 5 bases and the J segment 2 bases; nucleotides outside the gene matches: 11. The CDR3 bases are TGTGCCAGCAGCGACAGAGGGCTAGCGGGAGGAGCCTACAATGAGCAGTTCTTC. This gives the protein CASSDRGLAGGAYNEQFF.

This chain uses TRBV6-5 with TRBJ2-7; 7 nucleotides match TRBD2. Trimming removed 5 bases from V and 1 base from J; junction bases left unmatched: 5. CDR3 length: 14 amino acids. The germline V gene has CDR1 MNHEY and CDR2 SVGAGI. The DNA for the CDR3 is TGTGCCAGCAGTCTGCGGGAGCCTTCCTACGAGCAGTACTTC. Its translation is CASSLREPSYEQYF.

This clone was found once. The chain is built from TRBV19 and TRBJ2-4, with 8 bases aligning to TRBD2. Germline CDR1 is LNHDA and CDR2 is SQIVND (reference sequence). The CDR3 is 15 residues long. Germline trimming cut 0 bases from V and 8 bases from J; bases unmatched to any gene: 6. The CDR3 protein is CASSIDEGLVDIQYF. The CDR3 DNA sequence: TGTGCCAGTAGTATAGATGAGGGACTAGTAGACATTCAGTACTTC.

Notes on this clone: Other DNA sequences within the sample encode an identical CDR3. This chain links TRBV11-2 with TRBJ2-7; D possibly corresponds to TRBD2 (6 bases). V was shortened by 5 bases and J by 3 bases, with 8 bases between the two germline ends. This CDR3 spans 12 amino acids. The germline CDR1 and CDR2 sequences are SGHAT and FQNNGV. As DNA, the CDR3 is TGTGCCAGCAGCCGGGGGATCTACGAGCAGTACTTC. Translation gives CASSRGIYEQYF.

Concerning this clone: The identical CDR3 is also encoded by other nucleotide sequences in the sample. The chain employs TRBV4-3 and TRBJ1-3; D gene uncertain. V was pared by 0 bases and J by 0 bases, with 6 bases between. CDR1 is LGHNA, CDR2 YSLEER, per germline. This CDR3 is 15 amino acids long. This chain's CDR3 is CASSQDDSSGNTIYF. The CDR3 region has the DNA TGCGCCAGCAGCCAAGATGATAGCTCTGGAAACACCATATATTTT.

The rearrangement uses TRBV27 and TRBJ2-5, with TRBD1 identical over 9 bases. Germline V gene lookup returns CDR1 MNHEY and CDR2 SMNVEV (reference sequence). The CDR3 spans 17 residues. Unmatched junction bases numbered 13, after V lost 3 bases and J lost 5 bases. CDR3 DNA: TGTGCCAGCAGTTTGCCGCCGGGACAGGGAGGAAAGGAGACCCAGTACTTC. Translated, it gives CASSLPPGQGGKETQYF.

This rearrangement joins TRBV7-9 to TRBJ2-1; TRBD2 might be the D (7 bases). Trimming pared 1 base from V and 5 bases from J, leaving 15 bases between. The CDR3 length is 16 residues. Per germline, CDR1 SEHNR and CDR2 FQNEAQ (reference sequence). The CDR3 DNA follows: TGTGCCAGCAGCTTAGGGTATCGGGGGGCGGACAATGAGCAGTTCTTC. It translates to CASSLGYRGADNEQFF.

This rearrangement joins TRBV29-1 to TRBJ2-2; D might be TRBD2 (6 bases). Trimming shortened V by 0 bases and J by 12 bases, and 11 bases separated the two germline ends. Germline loops: CDR1 SQVTM, CDR2 ANQGSEA. The CDR3 has 12 amino acids. CDR3: CSVEDFGGKLFF. In DNA form, the CDR3 reads TGCAGCGTTGAAGATTTCGGGGGAAAGCTGTTTTTT.

V and J are TRBV28 and TRBJ1-1, with TRBD1 identical over 9 bases. This CDR3 is 14 amino acids long. After removal of 4 bases from V and 4 bases from J, the junction contained 4 bases not matched to a gene. Germline values: CDR1 MDHEN, CDR2 SYDVKM. The CDR3 spells CASSYNRGLTEAFF. The CDR3 DNA sequence: TGTGCCAGCAGTTATAACAGGGGGCTCACTGAAGCTTTCTTT. The complete variable domain, with remaining parts taken from reference TRBV28 and TRBJ1-1, reads DVKVTQSSRYLVKRTGEKVFLECVQDMDHENMFWYRQDPGLGLRLIYFSYDVKMKEKGDIPEGYSVSREKKERFSLILESASTNQTSMYLCASSYNRGLTEAFFGQGTRLTVV.